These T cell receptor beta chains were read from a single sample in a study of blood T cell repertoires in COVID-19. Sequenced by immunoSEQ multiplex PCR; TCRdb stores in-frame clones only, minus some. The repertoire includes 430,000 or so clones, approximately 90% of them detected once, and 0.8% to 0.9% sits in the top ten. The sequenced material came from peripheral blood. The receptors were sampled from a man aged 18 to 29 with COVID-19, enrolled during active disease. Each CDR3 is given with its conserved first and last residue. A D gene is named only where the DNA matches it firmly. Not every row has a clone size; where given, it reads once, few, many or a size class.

CDR3nt: TGCGCCAGCAGCTTTGGACAGGGGCAAGAGACCCAGTACTTC
CDR3aa: CASSFGQGQETQYF
abundance: NA
j_gene: TRBJ2-5
d_gene: TRBD1
v_gene: TRBV5-1

CDR3nt: TGTGCCAGCAGCTTAATAGCGGGAGGGAGGAATGAGCAGTTCTTC
CDR3aa: CASSLIAGGRNEQFF
abundance: NA
j_gene: TRBJ2-1
d_gene: TRBD2
v_gene: TRBV7-9

CDR3nt: TGTGCCAGTAGTATACCTAGCGGGAGGGGGACAGATACGCAGTATTTT
CDR3aa: CASSIPSGRGTDTQYF
abundance: NA
j_gene: TRBJ2-3
d_gene: TRBD2
v_gene: TRBV19

CDR3nt: TGTGCCAGCAGCTCCAAACCAACCTACACAGATACGCAGTATTTT
CDR3aa: CASSSKPTYTDTQYF
abundance: NA
j_gene: TRBJ2-3
d_gene: NA
v_gene: TRBV5-4

CDR3nt: TGTGCCAGCAGCCCCCAGAGCGGGAGCTCCTACAATGAGCAGTTCTTC
CDR3aa: CASSPQSGSSYNEQFF
abundance: once
j_gene: TRBJ2-1
d_gene: TRBD2
v_gene: TRBV11-3

CDR3nt: TGTGCCAGCAGCACGAGCGGGCCCTCCTACGAGCAGTACTTC
CDR3aa: CASSTSGPSYEQYF
abundance: once
j_gene: TRBJ2-7
d_gene: NA
v_gene: TRBV5-4

CDR3nt: TGTGCCAGCAGTTTCCTACAGGATACGCAGTATTTT
CDR3aa: CASSFLQDTQYF
abundance: NA
j_gene: TRBJ2-3
d_gene: NA
v_gene: TRBV2

CDR3nt: TGTGCCGACGGCATTGGACAGGGGGTCGGCTACACCTTC
CDR3aa: CADGIGQGVGYTF
abundance: NA
j_gene: TRBJ1-2
d_gene: TRBD1
v_gene: TRBV7-9

CDR3nt: TGTGCCAGCAGCTTAGGGGGACAGGGCGGCGAGACCCAGTACTTC
CDR3aa: CASSLGGQGGETQYF
abundance: NA
j_gene: TRBJ2-5
d_gene: TRBD1
v_gene: TRBV7-8

CDR3nt: TGTGCCAGCAGCGAGACCGCTAGTTACTACGAGCAGTACTTC
CDR3aa: CASSETASYYEQYF
abundance: NA
j_gene: TRBJ2-7
d_gene: NA
v_gene: TRBV6-6

CDR3nt: TGTGCCAGCAGTGACAACCTAGCGGGATTGAATGAGCAGTTCTTC
CDR3aa: CASSDNLAGLNEQFF
abundance: NA
j_gene: TRBJ2-1
d_gene: TRBD2
v_gene: TRBV6-4

CDR3nt: TGTGCCATCAGAGGGGGCGGCACCGGGGAGCTGTTTTTT
CDR3aa: CAIRGGGTGELFF
abundance: once
j_gene: TRBJ2-2
d_gene: TRBD1
v_gene: TRBV10-3

CDR3nt: TGCGCCAGCAGTGAGGGGAGTCTGATAACTGGAAACACCATATATTTT
CDR3aa: CASSEGSLITGNTIYF
abundance: once
j_gene: TRBJ1-3
d_gene: NA
v_gene: TRBV10-2

CDR3nt: TGTGCCAGCAGAACTAGCGGGGGGCCGCTTACGCAGTATTTT
CDR3aa: CASRTSGGPLTQYF
abundance: NA
j_gene: TRBJ2-3
d_gene: TRBD2
v_gene: TRBV5-4

CDR3nt: TGTGCCAGCAGCTCATCCGGGACAGGGGTGGCCGGGGAGCTGTTTTTT
CDR3aa: CASSSSGTGVAGELFF
abundance: NA
j_gene: TRBJ2-2
d_gene: TRBD1
v_gene: TRBV7-9

CDR3nt: TGTGCCAGTAGTCCTACTCAGACAGGGCCAGGGGATGAGCAGTTCTTC
CDR3aa: CASSPTQTGPGDEQFF
abundance: NA
j_gene: TRBJ2-1
d_gene: TRBD1
v_gene: TRBV19

CDR3nt: TGTGCCAGCAGCCGGACTAGCGGGGGGAAAGAGACCCAGTACTTC
CDR3aa: CASSRTSGGKETQYF
abundance: NA
j_gene: TRBJ2-5
d_gene: TRBD2
v_gene: TRBV3-1/TRBV3-2

CDR3nt: TGTGCCAGCATCCCAGGGGGCCTACTTCAAAGCTCCTACAATGAGCAGTTCTTC
CDR3aa: CASIPGGLLQSSYNEQFF
abundance: NA
j_gene: TRBJ2-1
d_gene: TRBD1
v_gene: TRBV28

CDR3nt: TGTGCCAGCAGTGAGGACATTAGCACAGATACGCAGTATTTT
CDR3aa: CASSEDISTDTQYF
abundance: NA
j_gene: TRBJ2-3
d_gene: NA
v_gene: TRBV2

CDR3nt: TGTGCCAGTAGTTCCGATAGCGGGTTCTACACAGATACGCAGTATTTT
CDR3aa: CASSSDSGFYTDTQYF
abundance: NA
j_gene: TRBJ2-3
d_gene: TRBD2
v_gene: TRBV19

CDR3nt: TGTGCCAGCTCACCGCTAACAGGGGCCCTCCTCACAGATACGCAGTATTTT
CDR3aa: CASSPLTGALLTDTQYF
abundance: NA
j_gene: TRBJ2-3
d_gene: TRBD1
v_gene: TRBV18

CDR3nt: TGTGCCAGCAGTTTCCAGGGAGGCGGGGAGCTGTTTTTT
CDR3aa: CASSFQGGGELFF
abundance: NA
j_gene: TRBJ2-2
d_gene: NA
v_gene: TRBV27

CDR3nt: TGTGCCAGCAGCTTATCCGGGACAGGGAATGAGCAGTTCTTC
CDR3aa: CASSLSGTGNEQFF
abundance: few
j_gene: TRBJ2-1
d_gene: TRBD1
v_gene: TRBV7-9

CDR3nt: TGTGCCAGCAGTTTTATCCAAGAGACCCAGTACTTC
CDR3aa: CASSFIQETQYF
abundance: NA
j_gene: TRBJ2-5
d_gene: NA
v_gene: TRBV12-3/TRBV12-4

CDR3nt: TGTGCCAGCAGTTTTCAACAGGGGAAAAGGTACTTC
CDR3aa: CASSFQQGKRYF
abundance: NA
j_gene: TRBJ2-4
d_gene: TRBD1
v_gene: TRBV12-3/TRBV12-4

CDR3nt: TGTGCCAGTCCGACTAGCAATAGCGGGAGTTGTGCAGATACGCAGTATTTT
CDR3aa: CASPTSNSGSCADTQYF
abundance: NA
j_gene: TRBJ2-3
d_gene: TRBD2
v_gene: TRBV19

CDR3nt: TGTGCCAGCATTCGGGGTGAAGAGACCCAGTACTTC
CDR3aa: CASIRGEETQYF
abundance: once
j_gene: TRBJ2-5
d_gene: NA
v_gene: TRBV7-9

CDR3nt: TGTGCCAGCGGTCCAGGGATGGATACGCAGTATTTT
CDR3aa: CASGPGMDTQYF
abundance: NA
j_gene: TRBJ2-3
d_gene: NA
v_gene: TRBV6-6

CDR3nt: TGTGCCTGGAGACACAGGGGCTCAGGGGACACCGGGGAGCTGTTTTTT
CDR3aa: CAWRHRGSGDTGELFF
abundance: NA
j_gene: TRBJ2-2
d_gene: TRBD1
v_gene: TRBV30

CDR3nt: TGTGCCAGCAGCTTAATTGTCGGGACAGGGGGCTACGAGCAGTACTTC
CDR3aa: CASSLIVGTGGYEQYF
abundance: once
j_gene: TRBJ2-7
d_gene: TRBD1
v_gene: TRBV7-8

CDR3nt: TGCAGCGTTGGTTCCGACAGTGGCTATGGCTACACCTTC
CDR3aa: CSVGSDSGYGYTF
abundance: NA
j_gene: TRBJ1-2
d_gene: NA
v_gene: TRBV29-1

CDR3nt: TGTGCCAGCAGTAATGACAGTGTGGCTGAGCAGTTCTTC
CDR3aa: CASSNDSVAEQFF
abundance: NA
j_gene: TRBJ2-1
d_gene: NA
v_gene: TRBV2

CDR3nt: TGTGCCAGTAGTATAGGGACAGCCTTTAATGAAAAACTGTTTTTT
CDR3aa: CASSIGTAFNEKLFF
abundance: NA
j_gene: TRBJ1-4
d_gene: NA
v_gene: TRBV19

CDR3nt: TGTGCCAGCAGCCAAGAAATTGGGCAGGGGGGAAGGGATACGCAGTATTTT
CDR3aa: CASSQEIGQGGRDTQYF
abundance: NA
j_gene: TRBJ2-3
d_gene: NA
v_gene: TRBV4-2

CDR3nt: TGTGCCAGCTCACCGTCACAGGGAAGCAATCAGCCCCAGCATTTT
CDR3aa: CASSPSQGSNQPQHF
abundance: NA
j_gene: TRBJ1-5
d_gene: NA
v_gene: TRBV18

CDR3nt: TGCGCCAGCAGCGCCGGCCGCTCCCGGGTAGTGCAGTACTTC
CDR3aa: CASSAGRSRVVQYF
abundance: NA
j_gene: TRBJ2-7
d_gene: NA
v_gene: TRBV5-1

CDR3nt: TGTGCCAGCAGTTTTGAGCAAGCCTACGAGCAGTACTTC
CDR3aa: CASSFEQAYEQYF
abundance: NA
j_gene: TRBJ2-7
d_gene: NA
v_gene: TRBV12-3/TRBV12-4

CDR3nt: TGTGCCTGGAGTCCGCGAGATACGCAGTATTTT
CDR3aa: CAWSPRDTQYF
abundance: NA
j_gene: TRBJ2-3
d_gene: NA
v_gene: TRBV30

CDR3nt: TGTGCCAGCAGTCCGGTCACAGATACGCAGTATTTT
CDR3aa: CASSPVTDTQYF
abundance: NA
j_gene: TRBJ2-3
d_gene: NA
v_gene: TRBV28

CDR3nt: TGCGCCAGCAGCCTGTACGCTAGCGGACTAGCCAAAAACATTCAGTACTTC
CDR3aa: CASSLYASGLAKNIQYF
abundance: NA
j_gene: TRBJ2-4
d_gene: TRBD2
v_gene: TRBV4-1

CDR3nt: TGTGCCAGCAGCTCGGGACAGACTCGCTATGGCTACACCTTC
CDR3aa: CASSSGQTRYGYTF
abundance: once
j_gene: TRBJ1-2
d_gene: TRBD1
v_gene: TRBV5-4

CDR3nt: TGCGCCAGCAGCCAAGATTTCGGTTTGGACTATGGCTACACCTTC
CDR3aa: CASSQDFGLDYGYTF
abundance: NA
j_gene: TRBJ1-2
d_gene: NA
v_gene: TRBV4-1

CDR3nt: TGCGCCAGCAGCCGACAGTCGACTGGGACAGTAGGAGAGACCCAGTACTTC
CDR3aa: CASSRQSTGTVGETQYF
abundance: once
j_gene: TRBJ2-5
d_gene: TRBD1
v_gene: TRBV5-1

CDR3nt: TGTGCCAGCAGTTACGAGCGGGGGTCATCAAGGTACTTC
CDR3aa: CASSYERGSSRYF
abundance: NA
j_gene: TRBJ2-5
d_gene: TRBD2
v_gene: TRBV6-6

CDR3nt: TGTGCCAGCAGCCCCGGGAGGGGGGGCACAGATACGCAGTATTTT
CDR3aa: CASSPGRGGTDTQYF
abundance: NA
j_gene: TRBJ2-3
d_gene: TRBD2
v_gene: TRBV7-8

CDR3nt: TGCGCCAGCAGCCTTCCTGGGGAGGAGACCCAGTACTTC
CDR3aa: CASSLPGEETQYF
abundance: once
j_gene: TRBJ2-5
d_gene: NA
v_gene: TRBV5-1

CDR3nt: TGTGCCAGCAACCAAGGACAGGCCTGGGGCTACACCTTC
CDR3aa: CASNQGQAWGYTF
abundance: NA
j_gene: TRBJ1-2
d_gene: TRBD1
v_gene: TRBV11-2

CDR3nt: TGTGCCAGCAGCTGTCGACAGGGTGGGGGGAATAGCAATCAGCCCCAGCATTTT
CDR3aa: CASSCRQGGGNSNQPQHF
abundance: NA
j_gene: TRBJ1-5
d_gene: TRBD1
v_gene: TRBV5-4

CDR3nt: TGTGCCATCAGTTACGCAGGTAACTATGGCTACACCTTC
CDR3aa: CAISYAGNYGYTF
abundance: once
j_gene: TRBJ1-2
d_gene: NA
v_gene: TRBV10-3

CDR3nt: TGCGCCAGCAGCTCCCTCGGAGGGAGGGGAGCCTACAATGAGCAGTTCTTC
CDR3aa: CASSSLGGRGAYNEQFF
abundance: NA
j_gene: TRBJ2-1
d_gene: TRBD2
v_gene: TRBV5-1

CDR3nt: TGTGCCACCAATAAAGCGGGAGCCAACTCCTACGAGCAGTACTTC
CDR3aa: CATNKAGANSYEQYF
abundance: NA
j_gene: TRBJ2-7
d_gene: TRBD2
v_gene: TRBV27

CDR3nt: TGTGCCTCGAGTCAGGGTCTGATGGCGGGAGGGTACGGGGAGCTGTTTTTT
CDR3aa: CASSQGLMAGGYGELFF
abundance: NA
j_gene: TRBJ2-2
d_gene: TRBD2
v_gene: TRBV19

CDR3nt: TGTGCCAGCAGTCGCGAACGGGGTCCCATCAACTATGTTGGCTACACCTTC
CDR3aa: CASSRERGPINYVGYTF
abundance: NA
j_gene: TRBJ1-2
d_gene: NA
v_gene: TRBV7-9

CDR3nt: TGCGCCAGCAGTGCCGGGAAACTGCCCCAGCATTTT
CDR3aa: CASSAGKLPQHF
abundance: NA
j_gene: TRBJ1-5
d_gene: NA
v_gene: TRBV10-1

CDR3nt: TGTGCCACCCTCATACAGGGATGGGGCACTGAAGCTTTCTTT
CDR3aa: CATLIQGWGTEAFF
abundance: once
j_gene: TRBJ1-1
d_gene: NA
v_gene: TRBV24-1

CDR3nt: TGTGCCAGCAGCCCGGACAGCGCCCGGCCCGGGGAGCTGTTTTTT
CDR3aa: CASSPDSARPGELFF
abundance: NA
j_gene: TRBJ2-2
d_gene: NA
v_gene: TRBV2

CDR3nt: TGTGCCAGCAGTGGACTTATTGCGAGCTCCTATAATTCACCCCTCCACTTT
CDR3aa: CASSGLIASSYNSPLHF
abundance: NA
j_gene: TRBJ1-6
d_gene: NA
v_gene: TRBV6-1